Listed below are T cell receptor beta chains from one sample, sequenced in a study of T cells in localized non-small cell lung cancer. The assay was immunoSEQ multiplex PCR, and TCRdb's table has in-frame clones only and misses some. The table includes fewer than 30,000 clones, roughly 91% detected once. The source was peripheral blood, collected before any cancer treatment. These receptors came from a woman aged 40-75 years with stage I lung adenocarcinoma. CDR3s include the opening cysteine and the closing phenylalanine or tryptophan. A D gene is named only where the DNA matches it firmly. Where a row states a size, it is once, few, many or the class of an expanded clone; other rows omit it.

size: .
D: .
J: TRBJ2-3
V: TRBV2
CDR3: CASRATGGGTDTQYF
DNA: TGTGCCAGCAGAGCGACGGGCGGTGGGACAGATACGCAGTATTTT

size: once
D: .
J: TRBJ1-1
V: TRBV6-5
CDR3: CASTPTPENTEAFF
DNA: TGTGCCAGCACTCCAACCCCGGAGAACACTGAAGCTTTCTTT

size: .
D: TRBD2
J: TRBJ2-1
V: TRBV19
CDR3: CASSPLAENSGQFF
DNA: TGTGCCAGTAGTCCACTAGCGGAGAACTCAGGGCAGTTCTTC

size: .
D: TRBD2
J: TRBJ2-3
V: TRBV5-4
CDR3: CASSQLAGVLTDTQYF
DNA: TGTGCCAGCAGCCAACTAGCGGGGGTCCTCACAGATACGCAGTATTTT

size: .
D: TRBD2
J: TRBJ2-1
V: TRBV18
CDR3: CASFSGRAGNEQFF
DNA: TGTGCCAGCTTTAGCGGGAGGGCCGGAAATGAGCAGTTCTTC

size: .
D: .
J: TRBJ1-1
V: TRBV5-1
CDR3: CASTQYLPNTEAFF
DNA: TGCGCCAGCACCCAATACCTACCTAACACTGAAGCTTTCTTT

size: .
D: .
J: TRBJ2-3
V: TRBV2
CDR3: CASSGTASTDTQYF
DNA: TGTGCCAGCAGTGGGACAGCAAGCACAGATACGCAGTATTTT

size: .
D: .
J: TRBJ2-2
V: TRBV7-9
CDR3: CASSLLQELNTGELFF
DNA: TGTGCCAGCAGCTTACTACAGGAATTAAACACCGGGGAGCTGTTTTTT

size: .
D: .
J: TRBJ1-3
V: TRBV6-6
CDR3: CASSSGLSGNTIYF
DNA: TGTGCCAGCAGTTCGGGTCTCTCTGGAAACACCATATATTTT

size: .
D: .
J: TRBJ1-2
V: TRBV5-4
CDR3: CASSLAGLLGYTF
DNA: TGTGCCAGCAGCTTGGCCGGGCTACTCGGCTACACCTTC

size: .
D: TRBD1
J: TRBJ1-2
V: TRBV19
CDR3: CASNLGQGLAIHYGYTF
DNA: TGTGCCAGTAACCTCGGACAGGGATTGGCCATACACTATGGCTACACCTTC

size: .
D: TRBD1
J: TRBJ1-2
V: TRBV5-1
CDR3: CASSGGQDYGYTF
DNA: TGCGCCAGCAGCGGCGGACAGGACTATGGCTACACCTTC

size: .
D: TRBD2
J: TRBJ2-3
V: TRBV15
CDR3: CATSTRLAGGKDTQYF
DNA: TGTGCCACCAGCACCCGACTAGCGGGAGGGAAAGATACGCAGTATTTT

size: .
D: TRBD2
J: TRBJ2-2
V: TRBV9
CDR3: CASSRGLAGGSGELFF
DNA: TGTGCCAGCAGCCGTGGACTAGCGGGAGGATCCGGGGAGCTGTTTTTT

size: .
D: .
J: TRBJ2-3
V: TRBV27
CDR3: CASSPPGDYRTDTQYF
DNA: TGTGCCAGCAGCCCCCCTGGGGATTACCGCACAGATACGCAGTATTTT

size: .
D: .
J: TRBJ1-2
V: TRBV6-1
CDR3: CASSEQGGYGYTF
DNA: TGTGCCAGCAGTGAGCAGGGTGGCTATGGCTACACCTTC

size: .
D: .
J: TRBJ2-5
V: TRBV6-6
CDR3: CASSYSWGEETQYF
DNA: TGTGCCAGCAGTTACTCGTGGGGAGAGGAGACCCAGTACTTC

size: .
D: TRBD2
J: TRBJ2-1
V: TRBV19
CDR3: CASSLHSGRAVNEQFF
DNA: TGTGCCAGTAGTCTCCATAGCGGGAGGGCCGTGAATGAGCAGTTCTTC

size: .
D: TRBD1
J: TRBJ2-7
V: TRBV7-2
CDR3: CASSLGDSTYEQYF
DNA: TGTGCCAGCAGCTTAGGGGACAGCACCTACGAGCAGTACTTC

size: once
D: .
J: TRBJ2-3
V: TRBV19
CDR3: CASSPSVSLGTDTQYF
DNA: TGTGCCAGTAGTCCTTCAGTCTCTTTGGGCACAGATACGCAGTATTTT

size: .
D: .
J: TRBJ1-1
V: TRBV19
CDR3: CASSMFRGGEGNTEAFF
DNA: TGTGCCAGTAGTATGTTTCGGGGGGGTGAGGGGAACACTGAAGCTTTCTTT

size: once
D: TRBD1
J: TRBJ1-3
V: TRBV27
CDR3: CASCPQGGRRDTIYF
DNA: TGTGCCAGCTGTCCACAGGGGGGAAGAAGAGACACCATATATTTT

size: .
D: .
J: TRBJ1-2
V: TRBV27
CDR3: CASRLQGTNYGYTF
DNA: TGTGCCAGCAGACTACAGGGTACTAACTATGGCTACACCTTC

size: .
D: .
J: TRBJ2-7
V: TRBV30
CDR3: CAWSVGGGGYEQYF
DNA: TGTGCCTGGAGTGTGGGAGGGGGCGGCTACGAGCAGTACTTC

size: .
D: .
J: TRBJ1-1
V: TRBV5-1
CDR3: CASSSGRGTNTEAFF
DNA: TGCGCCAGCAGCTCGGGACGGGGGACCAACACTGAAGCTTTCTTT

size: once
D: TRBD1
J: TRBJ1-4
V: TRBV6-1
CDR3: CASTEDRGSEKLFF
DNA: TGTGCCAGCACCGAGGACAGGGGTAGTGAAAAACTGTTTTTT